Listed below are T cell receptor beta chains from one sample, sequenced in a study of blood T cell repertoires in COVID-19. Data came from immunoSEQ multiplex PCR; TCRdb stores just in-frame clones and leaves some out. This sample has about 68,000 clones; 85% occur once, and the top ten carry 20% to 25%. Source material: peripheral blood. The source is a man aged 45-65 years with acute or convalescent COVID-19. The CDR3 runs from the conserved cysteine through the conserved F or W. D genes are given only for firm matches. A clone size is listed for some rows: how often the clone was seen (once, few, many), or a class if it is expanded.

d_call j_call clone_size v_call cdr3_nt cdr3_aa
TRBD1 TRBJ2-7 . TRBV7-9 TGTGCCAGCAGCTCGGGACAGCTTATAGGCGAGCAGTACTTC CASSSGQLIGEQYF
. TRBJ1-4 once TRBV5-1 TGCGCCAGCAGTCCCGGAGAGGGAGAAAAACTGTTTTTT CASSPGEGEKLFF
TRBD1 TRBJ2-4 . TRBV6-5 TGTGCCAGCAGTTACGATGGGGGACAGTGGTACTTC CASSYDGGQWYF
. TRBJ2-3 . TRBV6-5 TGTGCCAGCAGCAACTCGGGGGATACGCAGTATTTT CASSNSGDTQYF
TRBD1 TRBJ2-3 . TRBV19 TGTGCCAGTAAGGACAGGGGACGGGGTGCAGATACGCAGTATTTT CASKDRGRGADTQYF
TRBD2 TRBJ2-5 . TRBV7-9 TGTGCCAGCAGCTTAGTCCCGGGACTAAACCAAGAGACCCAGTACTTC CASSLVPGLNQETQYF
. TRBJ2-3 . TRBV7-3 TGTGCCAGCAGCCCCTCAGGGGTTCTAGATACGCAGTATTTT CASSPSGVLDTQYF
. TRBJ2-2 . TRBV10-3 TGTGCCACACAGGGTACCGGGGAGCTGTTTTTT CATQGTGELFF
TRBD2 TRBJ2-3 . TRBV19 TGTGCCAGTAGTGGGGCTTGGGCTAGCGGGGCTACAGATACGCAGTATTTT CASSGAWASGATDTQYF
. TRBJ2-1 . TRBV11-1 TGTGCCAGCAGCCCCCGGTCAGGGGCGGTTAATGAGCAGTTCTTC CASSPRSGAVNEQFF
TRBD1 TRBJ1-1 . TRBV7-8 TGTGCCAGCAGCCCTGACAGGGTTGGCACTGAAGCTTTCTTT CASSPDRVGTEAFF
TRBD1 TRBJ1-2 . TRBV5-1 TGCGCCAGCAGCTATGGACAGGGCGCTAACTATGGCTACACCTTC CASSYGQGANYGYTF
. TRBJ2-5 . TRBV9 TGTGCCAGCAGCGTAGCAACAGACCAAGAGACCCAGTACTTC CASSVATDQETQYF
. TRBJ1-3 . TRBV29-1 TGCAGCGTTGACAGGCTTGACTCTGGAAACACCATATATTTT CSVDRLDSGNTIYF
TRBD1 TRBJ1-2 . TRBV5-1 TGCGCCAGCAGCTCCAGGGGGCGGTTTGGTGGCTACACCTTC CASSSRGRFGGYTF
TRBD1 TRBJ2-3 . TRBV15 TGTGCCACCAGAGACATCAGGGGGAGCACAGATACGCAGTATTTT CATRDIRGSTDTQYF
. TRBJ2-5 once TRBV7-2 TGTGCCAGCAGCTCAAGTACGGGGGAGACCCAGTACTTC CASSSSTGETQYF
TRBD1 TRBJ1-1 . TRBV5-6 TGTGCCAGCAGCTTGGGGACAGGGAGAGGGACTGAAGCTTTCTTT CASSLGTGRGTEAFF